Presented here are 17 T cell receptor beta chains from one specimen sequenced in a study of CD8 T cells in ankylosing spondylitis. Findings and limits, study-wide: It appeared that ankylosing spondylitis blood was characterized by a TCR beta motif of several highly homologous variants.

TCRdb called the 5' RACE reads again in MiXCR, with one record for every CDR3 protein. Of approximately 520,000 distinct CDR3 sequences in the sample, about 5.4% were seen once. No antigens are known for them. The sequenced sample was blood, either unsorted or a sorted T cell fraction (not recorded which). The receptors stem from a male donor with ankylosing spondylitis.

The chain combines TRBV15 with TRBJ2-1; 10 nucleotides line up with TRBD2. Germline V gene data show CDR1 as LNHNV and CDR2 as YYDKDF (reference sequence). This CDR3 spans 16 amino acids. Losses at the gene ends were 0 bases for V and 1 base for J; bases not matched to a gene: 0. This CDR3 is CATSRETSGSYNEQFF. CDR3 nucleotide sequence: TGTGCCACCAGCAGAGAGACTAGCGGGTCCTACAATGAGCAGTTCTTC.

This clonotype has at least ten counts. The CDR3: CASRRPGLAGRFGTDTQYF. CDR3 nucleotide sequence: TGTGCCAGCAGGCGCCCGGGACTAGCGGGAAGGTTCGGCACAGATACGCAGTATTTT. The chain employs TRBV28 and TRBJ2-3, with 13 bases aligning to TRBD2. This CDR3 contains 19 residues. Trimming took 6 bases from V and 1 from J; bases not matched to a gene: 13. Germline V CDR1 and CDR2: MDHEN, SYDVKM.

This clonotype was detected ten times or more. The genes are TRBV5-1 and TRBJ2-1; 7 nucleotides align to TRBD2. This CDR3 comprises 16 residues. V dropped 0 bases and J dropped 2; count of bases not matched to a gene: 5. Germline V gene lookup returns CDR1 SGHRS and CDR2 YFSETQ. DNA of the CDR3: TGCGCCAGCAGCTTGGCCGGGGGAGGGCCCTACAATGAGCAGTTCTTC. It yields the protein CASSLAGGGPYNEQFF. The full variable domain, in which reference TRBV5-1 and TRBJ2-1 provide the parts outside the CDR3, is KAGVTQTPRYLIKTRGQQVTLSCSPISGHRSVSWYQQTPGQGLQFLFEYFSETQRNKGNFPGRFSGRQFSNSRSEMNVSTLELGDSALYLCASSLAGGGPYNEQFFGPGTRLTVL.

This clonotype was counted many times. The chain joins TRBV7-2 to TRBJ2-7; the D gene is possibly TRBD2 (7 bases). Germline V gene data show CDR1 as SGHTA and CDR2 as FQGNSA. There are 14 residues in the CDR3. Trimming shortened V by 4 bases and J by 3 bases, and 13 bases separated the two germline ends. CDR3 protein: CASSSGGRVYEQYF. Written as DNA, the CDR3 is TGTGCCAGCAGCTCGGGGGGCAGGGTCTACGAGCAGTACTTC.

This clonotype appeared many times. The rearrangement joins TRBV21-1 to TRBJ2-6; the D call of TRBD1 is as the table states it, not checked on the DNA. TRBV21-1 is a pseudogene. The CDR3 contains 21 residues. CDR3 coding DNA: TGTGCCAGCAGCAAAAAAGGGGGGTCGGGACAGGGTTCCTCTGGGGCCAACGTCCTGACTTTC. Translated: CASSKKGGSGQGSSGANVLTF.

This clonotype was observed at least ten times. The V and J genes are TRBV5-6 and TRBJ2-1; TRBD1 might be the D (5 bases). CDR3 length: 11 amino acids. The germline V and J ends were trimmed by 7 bases and 8 bases, with 10 bases remaining between them. The germline V gene encodes CDR1 SGHDT and CDR2 YYEEEE. CDR3 bases: TGTGCCAGCGCCAGGGCATATGAGCAGTTCTTC. Amino acid sequence: CASARAYEQFF. The full variable domain, rest sourced from reference TRBV5-6 and TRBJ2-1, is DAGVTQSPTHLIKTRGQQVTLRCSPKSGHDTVSWYQQALGQGPQFIFQYYEEEERQRGNFPDRFSGHQFPNYSSELNVNALLLGDSALYLCASARAYEQFFGPGTRLTVL.

J is TRBJ2-3 and V is TRBV24-1; the D gene could be TRBD1 or TRBD2 (7 bases each). Looked up from germline, CDR1 is KGHDR and CDR2 is SFDVKD. This CDR3 is 16 amino acids long. V was trimmed by 0 bases and J by 6 bases, leaving 15 bases between them. The CDR3 spells CATSDLDRAGGDTQYF. The DNA of the CDR3 is TGTGCCACCAGTGATTTGGACAGGGCCGGGGGGGATACGCAGTATTTT.

This clonotype was recorded at least ten times. The V gene is TRBV11-2, the J gene TRBJ2-7; tentatively, D is TRBD1 or TRBD2 (5 bases each). Trimming took off 4 bases at V and 1 base at J, with 29 bases between the two ends. Germline CDR1 is SGHAT and CDR2 is FQNNGV. The CDR3 sequence is 20 residues long. The CDR3 region is CASSSRYPSLSGQPSYEQYF. Here the CDR3 DNA reads TGTGCCAGCAGCTCACGATACCCCTCCCTCTCGGGGCAGCCGTCCTACGAGCAGTACTTC.

This clonotype was seen repeatedly, ten times or more. The genes are TRBV7-6 and TRBJ2-1, with 13 positions matching TRBD2. The germline V gene has CDR1 SGHVS and CDR2 FNYEAQ. J gave up 4 bases and V 7 bases, and 4 bases lay outside the gene matches. The CDR3 consists of 15 residues. The DNA of the CDR3 is TGTGCCAGCACCACACTAGCGGGGGGGTACAATGAGCAGTTCTTC. Its protein product is CASTTLAGGYNEQFF.

There are many counts of this clonotype. This sequence joins TRBV7-9 and TRBJ1-1, with unresolved D. Germline-derived CDR1 and CDR2 are SEHNR and FQNEAQ (reference sequence). V lost 2 bases and J lost 0, with 10 bases in between. The CDR3 runs 15 residues. CDR3 DNA sequence: TGTGCCAGCAGCTTAAATCCAGCCATGAACACTGAAGCTTTCTTT. Its protein product is CASSLNPAMNTEAFF.

This clonotype was detected ten times or more. This chain connects TRBV15 to TRBJ2-1, with 12 bases fitting TRBD2. CDR3 size: 16 residues. V was pared by 2 bases and J by 7 bases, with 6 bases of the junction left unmatched. Per germline, CDR1 LNHNV and CDR2 YYDKDF (reference sequence). CDR3 sequence reads: CATSRRLAGVLNEQFF. CDR3 sequence (DNA): TGTGCCACCAGCAGACGACTAGCGGGAGTATTGAATGAGCAGTTCTTC.

This clonotype was detected many times. The chain is built from TRBV3-1 and TRBJ2-1; 14 bases are a match to TRBD2. CDR1 and CDR2 (germline): LGHDT, YNNKEL (reference sequence). This CDR3 contains 15 residues. After removal of 7 bases from V and 14 bases from J, the junction contained 13 bases not matched to a gene. The CDR3 sequence: CASTSKGTSGRLEFF. The CDR3 DNA sequence: TGTGCCAGCACCTCCAAGGGGACTAGCGGGAGATTAGAGTTCTTC.

The sample holds many counts of this clonotype. The V call is TRBV4-3, the J call TRBJ2-3; D gene ambiguous. Trimming stripped 0 bases from V and 2 bases from J, with 3 bases between. From germline, CDR1 is LGHNA and CDR2 YSLEER. The length of the CDR3 is 13 residues. The CDR3 region has the DNA TGCGCCAGCAGCCAAGACTTCACAGATACGCAGTATTTT. This translates into CASSQDFTDTQYF.

Ten or more counts support this clonotype. J is TRBJ2-3 and V is TRBV5-1; a possible D gene is TRBD2 (5 bases). The germline gives CDR1 SGHRS, CDR2 YFSETQ. V gave up 2 bases and J gave up 2 bases, with 12 bases separating them. The CDR3 consists of 15 residues. The CDR3 loop is CASSFIYGNTDTQYF. The CDR3 nucleotides read TGCGCCAGCAGCTTTATATACGGGAACACAGATACGCAGTATTTT.

This clonotype was seen at least ten times. The chain joins TRBV10-3 to TRBJ2-3; TRBD1 might be the D (5 bases). CDR3 length: 19 amino acids. Germline CDR1 reads ENHRY; CDR2 reads SYGVKD. V gave up 4 bases and J gave up 2 bases, with 25 bases separating them. In nucleotides, the CDR3 is TGTGCCATCAGTGGAAAACTCGCCCCACAGGATAACCCCACAGATACGCAGTATTTT. Its translation: CAISGKLAPQDNPTDTQYF.

In its sample, this clonotype was seen many times. The V and J genes are TRBV4-3 and TRBJ2-1; D uncertain. Trimming stripped 0 bases from V and 0 bases from J, with 12 bases between. The CDR3 loop spans 17 amino acids. Looked up from germline, CDR1 is LGHNA and CDR2 is YSLEER. CDR3 nucleotides: TGCGCCAGCAGCCAAGACATACGGAAGAGCTCCTACAATGAGCAGTTCTTC. Its translation: CASSQDIRKSSYNEQFF.

This clonotype was observed many times. This chain joins TRBV20-1 and TRBJ1-2; 8 nucleotides line up with TRBD1. This CDR3 spans 14 amino acids. J was trimmed by 3 bases and V by 6 bases; bases with no gene match: 9. Per germline, CDR1 DFQATT and CDR2 SNEGSKA (reference sequence). CDR3 nucleotides: TGCAGTGCCCCAAGGACAGGGAGAGACTATGGCTACACCTTC. It encodes CSAPRTGRDYGYTF.